This TCR beta chain is drawn from a study of CD8 T cell repertoires and HIV-1 epitope variants. Profiling relied on immunoSEQ multiplex PCR, and the TCRdb table lists in-frame clones only, not all of them. The table includes some 1,000 clones, about two thirds detected once. With respect to this clone: Its antigen is not identified.

V lost 8 bases and J lost 9; bases outside the gene matches: 13. Germline V gene data show CDR1 as MDHEN and CDR2 as SYDVKM. This CDR3 has 15 amino acids. Sequenced sample: cultured CD8+ T cells derived from PBMCs. The receptor comes from a male donor with HIV. The chain links TRBV28 to TRBJ1-6; 7 bases map to TRBD1. This chain's CDR3 is CASVDRDRGGSPLHF. CDR3 nucleotides: TGTGCCAGCGTCGACCGGGACAGAGGCGGTTCACCCCTCCACTTT. The full variable domain, its missing parts supplied by reference TRBV28 and TRBJ1-6, is DVKVTQSSRYLVKRTGEKVFLECVQDMDHENMFWYRQDPGLGLRLIYFSYDVKMKEKGDIPEGYSVSREKKERFSLILESASTNQTSMYLCASVDRDRGGSPLHFGNGTRLTVT.